These 17 T cell receptor beta chains were all obtained from the same sample, sequenced in a study of shared clonotypes between healthy human individuals. This table comes from immunoSEQ multiplex PCR, and its TCRdb copy is limited to in-frame clones, with some not included. The profile shows under 650,000 clones, almost 97% of them singletons. What was sequenced was naive CD4+ T cells sorted from blood. As for subset: CD45RA+ positively selected. Receptors originate from a woman in her twenties or thirties in good health.

This clone was found once. The chain links TRBV5-8 to TRBJ2-7, with D perhaps assigned TRBD1 or TRBD2 (5 bases each). Per the germline V gene, CDR1 is SGHTS and CDR2 is YDEGEE. V shed 0 bases and J shed 3 bases, with 7 bases lying between them. CDR3 length equals 13 residues. The CDR3 sequence: CASSLGGFYEQYF. The CDR3 coding sequence is TGTGCCAGCAGCTTGGGGGGGTTCTACGAGCAGTACTTC.

This chain connects TRBV30 to TRBJ2-7; TRBD2 matches at 12 bases. Per the germline V gene, CDR1 is GTSNPN and CDR2 is SVGIG (reference sequence). V shed 0 bases, J shed 6 bases, and the junction held 0 bases outside the gene matches. The CDR3 extends over 13 amino acids. CDR3: CAWSVLAGGEQYF. The CDR3, as DNA: TGTGCCTGGAGTGTACTAGCGGGAGGCGAGCAGTACTTC.

The chain combines TRBV10-3 with TRBJ1-2; no firm D call. Trimming left V 7 bases short and J 6 bases short, with 15 bases between. Germline V gives CDR1 ENHRY, CDR2 SYGVKD. This CDR3 region has 13 residues. CDR3 sequence (DNA): TGTGCCATCACATGGACTGCGGATCATGGCTACACCTTC. The encoded protein is CAITWTADHGYTF.

The chain combines TRBV14 with TRBJ2-3, with D uncertain. Trimming cost V 0 bases and J 0 bases, with 10 bases left between them. Germline loops: CDR1 SGHDN, CDR2 FVKESK. The CDR3 is 16 residues long. CDR3: CASSQDPTYSTDTQYF. Here the CDR3 DNA reads TGTGCCAGCAGCCAAGATCCCACGTATAGCACAGATACGCAGTATTTT. Complete variable domain (other parts from reference TRBV14 and TRBJ2-3): EAGVTQFPSHSVIEKGQTVTLRCDPISGHDNLYWYRRVMGKEIKFLLHFVKESKQDESGMPNNRFLAERTGGTYSTLKVQPAELEDSGVYFCASSQDPTYSTDTQYFGPGTRLTVL.

The CDR3 sequence: CASSSSGGGLADYEQYF. As DNA, the CDR3 is TGTGCCAGCAGTTCCTCTGGGGGGGGTCTAGCGGACTACGAGCAGTACTTC. The V gene is TRBV27, the J gene TRBJ2-7; TRBD2 aligns across 7 bases. There are 17 residues in the CDR3. The germline V gene has CDR1 MNHEY and CDR2 SMNVEV (reference sequence). V shed 4 bases, J shed 3 bases, and the junction held 15 bases outside the gene matches.

V usage is TRBV11-3 and J usage is TRBJ1-1; D is unresolved. From germline, CDR1 is SGHNT and CDR2 YENEEA. CDR3 size: 13 residues. Between the trimmed V and J ends, which lost 5 bases and 4 bases, there was a span of 11 bases. The CDR3 is CASSQGRSTEAFF. CDR3 sequence (DNA): TGTGCCAGCAGCCAAGGACGGAGCACTGAAGCTTTCTTT.

The rearrangement uses TRBV21-1 and TRBJ2-6. TRBV21-1 is flagged as a pseudogene. The CDR3 is made up of 14 amino acids. The CDR3 here is CASKHQSGANVLTF. The CDR3 DNA is TGTGCCAGCAAGCACCAGTCTGGGGCCAACGTCCTGACTTTC.

The chain combines TRBV7-9 with TRBJ1-4; tentative D call: TRBD1 (5 bases). The length of the CDR3 is 14 residues. The V gene's germline CDR1 is SEHNR and CDR2 FQNEAQ (reference sequence). Trimming cost V 5 bases and J 3 bases, with 10 bases left between them. CDR3 sequence reads: CASSQEGSNEKLFF. The CDR3 DNA reads as TGTGCCAGCAGCCAAGAGGGGTCTAATGAAAAACTGTTTTTT.

The chain recombines TRBV5-1 with TRBJ2-7; perhaps D is TRBD1 or TRBD2 (5 bases each). The germline V gene encodes CDR1 SGHRS and CDR2 YFSETQ. CDR3 size: 16 residues. V shed 5 bases and J shed 4 bases, with 22 bases lying between them. CDR3 sequence (DNA): TGCGCCAGCAGTCCTAAGACCGGGACCGTGCCTTACGAGCAGTACTTC. Amino acid sequence: CASSPKTGTVPYEQYF. The variable domain in full, completed from reference TRBV5-1 and TRBJ2-7, reads KAGVTQTPRYLIKTRGQQVTLSCSPISGHRSVSWYQQTPGQGLQFLFEYFSETQRNKGNFPGRFSGRQFSNSRSEMNVSTLELGDSALYLCASSPKTGTVPYEQYFGPGTRLTVT.

In this sample, this clone turned up once. This chain's CDR3 is CASSFVGAGSYEQYF. Here the CDR3 DNA reads TGTGCCAGCAGTTTCGTTGGGGCCGGCTCCTACGAGCAGTACTTC. J is TRBJ2-7 and V is TRBV28; maybe TRBD1 (5 bases). Trimming pared 3 bases from V and 0 bases from J, leaving 12 bases between. The germline V gene encodes CDR1 MDHEN and CDR2 SYDVKM. The CDR3 is 15 residues long.

CDR3 in DNA: TGTGCCAGCTCGCAGGGGGACTATGGCTACACCTTC. It is translated as CASSQGDYGYTF. The chain couples TRBV27 to TRBJ1-2; 7 bases are a match to TRBD1. The V and J ends lost 8 bases and 3 bases, in that order; junction bases with no gene match: 3. The germline gives CDR1 MNHEY, CDR2 SMNVEV (reference sequence). There are 12 residues in the CDR3.

The chain employs TRBV28 and TRBJ1-3, with 8 bases that match TRBD1. CDR1 and CDR2 (germline): MDHEN, SYDVKM. This CDR3 has 17 residues. Trimming took 2 bases from V and 5 from J; bases not matched to a gene: 11. This chain's CDR3 is CASSLRAGGSWRNTIYF. CDR3 sequence (DNA): TGTGCCAGCAGTTTAAGAGCAGGGGGCTCATGGAGAAACACCATATATTTT.

The V gene is TRBV10-3, the J gene TRBJ2-4, with D uncertain. The CDR3 has 16 residues. CDR1 is ENHRY and CDR2 is SYGVKD in the germline V gene. The V end was cut by 0 bases, the J end by 1 base, with 10 bases between. The CDR3 is CAISESTVSAKNIQYF. The CDR3 bases are TGTGCCATCAGTGAGTCAACGGTATCGGCCAAAAACATTCAGTACTTC.

The rearrangement joins TRBV5-1 to TRBJ1-4; 7 bases are a match to TRBD1. This CDR3 spans 15 amino acids. The junction had 12 bases not matched to a gene; V was cut back by 3 bases and J by 10 bases. In germline, CDR1 is SGHRS, CDR2 YFSETQ. CDR3 bases: TGCGCCAGCAGCTATCAACAGGGGCGGGAAGGAAAACTGTTTTTT. It translates to CASSYQQGREGKLFF.

The chain is built from TRBV7-2 and TRBJ2-3; a possible D gene is TRBD2 (6 bases). From germline, CDR1 is SGHTA and CDR2 FQGNSA. With 3 bases removed from V and 2 bases from J, the gap between germline ends came to 15 bases. The CDR3 totals 16 residues. This CDR3 is CASSLGPAGSTDTQYF. As DNA, the CDR3 is TGTGCCAGCAGCTTGGGCCCTGCGGGGTCCACAGATACGCAGTATTTT.

The chain employs TRBV11-2 and TRBJ2-7; D is unclear. Germline values: CDR1 SGHAT, CDR2 FQNNGV. This CDR3 has 14 residues. Trimming stripped 2 bases from V and 2 bases from J, with 10 bases between. In DNA, the CDR3 is TGTGCCAGCAGCTTACAGCCCGGAGCCTACGAGCAGTACTTC. The encoded protein is CASSLQPGAYEQYF.

This clone was detected once. This rearrangement joins TRBV6-1 to TRBJ1-4; TRBD1 matches 9 bases. From germline, CDR1 is MNHNS and CDR2 SASEGT. The V and J ends lost 8 bases and 7 bases, in that order; junction bases with no gene match: 5. The CDR3 totals 13 residues. This CDR3 is CASERDRAEKLFF. The CDR3 bases are TGTGCCAGCGAACGGGACAGGGCTGAAAAACTGTTTTTT.